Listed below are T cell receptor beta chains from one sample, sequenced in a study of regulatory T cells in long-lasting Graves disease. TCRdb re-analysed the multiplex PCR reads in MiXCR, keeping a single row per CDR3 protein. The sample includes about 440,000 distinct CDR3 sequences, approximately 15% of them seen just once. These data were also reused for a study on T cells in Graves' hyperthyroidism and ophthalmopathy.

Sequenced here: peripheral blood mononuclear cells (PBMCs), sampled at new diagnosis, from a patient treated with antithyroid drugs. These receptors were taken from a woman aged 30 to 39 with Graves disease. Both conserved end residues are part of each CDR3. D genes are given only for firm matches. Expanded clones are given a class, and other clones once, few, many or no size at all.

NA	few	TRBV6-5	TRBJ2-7	TGTGCCAGCAGTTTAGCGGTTGGCGGGACCACCTACGAGCAGTACTTC	CASSLAVGGTTYEQYF
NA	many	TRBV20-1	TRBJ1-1	TGCAGTGCTAGAGATTTTCCAGCTGGGGGAACTGAAGCTTTCTTT	CSARDFPAGGTEAFF
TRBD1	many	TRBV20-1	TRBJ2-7	TGCAGTGCTAACCGGGACAGTAGCTCCTACGAGCAGTACTTC	CSANRDSSSYEQYF
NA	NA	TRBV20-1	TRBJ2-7	TGCAGTGCTAGAGATGAGGGCGCGATATACGAGCAGTACTTC	CSARDEGAIYEQYF
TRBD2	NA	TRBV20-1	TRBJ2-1	TGCAGTGCTCCCAGAGCCGGTCTAGCGGGAGAGGAGCAGTTCTTC	CSAPRAGLAGEEQFF
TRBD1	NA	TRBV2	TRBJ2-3	TGTGCCGGCAGGCCCCTGACAGGGTCAACAGATACGCAGTATTTT	CAGRPLTGSTDTQYF
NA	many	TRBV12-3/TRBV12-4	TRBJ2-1	TGTGCCAGCAGAATCTCTCCGCCTACTCCCGAGCAGTTCTTC	CASRISPPTPEQFF
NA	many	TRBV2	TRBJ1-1	TGTGCCAGCAGTGAAGCGCTCTCGGGAGGGATGAACACTGAAGCTTTCTTT	CASSEALSGGMNTEAFF
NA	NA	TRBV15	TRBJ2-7	TGTGCCACCAGCATGGGCAGGGGTTACGAGCAGTACTTC	CATSMGRGYEQYF
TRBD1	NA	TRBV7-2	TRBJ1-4	TGTGCCAGCAGCTTAGGCACCGGGACAGGGTGGATTCCCCTACGGACTGAAAAACTGTTTTTT	CASSLGTGTGWIPLRTEKLFF
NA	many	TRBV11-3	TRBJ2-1	TGTGCCAGCAGCCATACCCAGGGGGGGAGTAGCGGGTTCTCCTACAATGAGCAGTTCTTC	CASSHTQGGSSGFSYNEQFF
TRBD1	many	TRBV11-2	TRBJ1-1	TGTGCCAGCAGCCTAGGGACAGGGAGCACTGAAGCTTTCTTT	CASSLGTGSTEAFF
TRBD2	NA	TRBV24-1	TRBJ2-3	TGTGCCACCAGTGACACTCGGGGGGTGGGAGATACGCAGTATTTT	CATSDTRGVGDTQYF
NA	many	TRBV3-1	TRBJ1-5	TGTGCCAGCAGCCAATCCACCGGGAGGAATCAGCCCCAGCATTTT	CASSQSTGRNQPQHF
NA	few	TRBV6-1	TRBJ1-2	TGTGCCACACGGACAGTGAACTATGGCTACACCTTC	CATRTVNYGYTF
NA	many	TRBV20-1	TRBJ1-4	TGCAGTGCTAGAGATTTGGGCGGGGTCGAAAAACTGTTTTTT	CSARDLGGVEKLFF
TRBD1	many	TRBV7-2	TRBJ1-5	TGTGCCAGCAGCTTGTGGGGACAGGAGCTCAATCAGCCCCAGCATTTT	CASSLWGQELNQPQHF
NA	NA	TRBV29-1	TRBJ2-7	TGCAGCGTTGGGCGGACATACCACGAGCAGTACTTC	CSVGRTYHEQYF
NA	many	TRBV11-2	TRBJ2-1	TGTGCCAGCAGCTCCCGCCAGCGGAGCCCCTACAATGAGCAGTTCTTC	CASSSRQRSPYNEQFF
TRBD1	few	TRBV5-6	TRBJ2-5	TGTGCCAGCAGCTTGGGGACAGGGTACCAAGAGACCCAGTACTTC	CASSLGTGYQETQYF
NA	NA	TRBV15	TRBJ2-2	TGTGCCACCAGCAGACGCGGAGGCGCGAACACCGGGGAGCTGTTTTTT	CATSRRGGANTGELFF
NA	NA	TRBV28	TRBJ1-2	TGTGCCAGCACCGTGGGGAAAAACTATGGCTACACCTTC	CASTVGKNYGYTF
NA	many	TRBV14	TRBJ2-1	TGTGCCAGCAGCCAAAAAGGGAATGAGCAGTTCTTC	CASSQKGNEQFF
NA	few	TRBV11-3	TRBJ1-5	TGTGCCAGCAGTCAGGGCCCTAGGACGGCGCAGCATTTT	CASSQGPRTAQHF
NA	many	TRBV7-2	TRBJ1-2	TGTGCCAGCAGCTTAGGGCCGATATATGGCTACACCTTC	CASSLGPIYGYTF
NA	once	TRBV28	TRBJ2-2	TGTGCCAGCAGTTTTTGGCAGCTGGGCGGGGAGCTGTTTTTT	CASSFWQLGGELFF
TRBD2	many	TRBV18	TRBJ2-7	TGTGCCAGCTCAATCACTAGCGGAAGGCCCTACGAGCAGTACTTC	CASSITSGRPYEQYF
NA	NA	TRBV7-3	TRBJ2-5	TGTGCCAGCAGCTTATTGGGAACGGGCGGCGGGGAGACCCAGTACTTC	CASSLLGTGGGETQYF
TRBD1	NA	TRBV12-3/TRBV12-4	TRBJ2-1	TGTGCCAGCACCATCGGACAGGGGGCTATCAATGAGCAGTTCTTC	CASTIGQGAINEQFF
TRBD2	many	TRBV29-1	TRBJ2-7	TGCAGCGTTGAAGAGGGACTAGCGGACGAGCAGTACTTC	CSVEEGLADEQYF
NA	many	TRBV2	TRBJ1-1	TGTGCCAGCATTGGAGAAAACAGAAGAGCTTTCTTT	CASIGENRRAFF
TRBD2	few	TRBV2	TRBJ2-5	TGTGCCAGCACTGGAGGTTCTAGCGGGAGCTTTAGTGGGGCCCAAGAGACCCAGTACTTC	CASTGGSSGSFSGAQETQYF
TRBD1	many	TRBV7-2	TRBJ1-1	TGTGCCAGCAGCTCGACAGGGACCACTGAAGCTTTCTTT	CASSSTGTTEAFF
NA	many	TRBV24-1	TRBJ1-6	TGTGCCACCAGAGATGATCTCCGTAATTCACCCCTCCACTTT	CATRDDLRNSPLHF
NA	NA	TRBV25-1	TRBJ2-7	TGTGCCAGCAGTGCCGAGACAGGACCAACCTACGAGCAGTACTTC	CASSAETGPTYEQYF
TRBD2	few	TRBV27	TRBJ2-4	TGTGCCAGCAGTTCATCCACTAGCGGGAGAAAAAACATTCAGTACTTC	CASSSSTSGRKNIQYF
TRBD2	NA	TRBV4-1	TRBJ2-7	TGCGCCAGCAGCCAAGAACTAGCGGGAGTATACGAGCAGTACTTC	CASSQELAGVYEQYF
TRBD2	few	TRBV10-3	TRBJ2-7	TGTGCCATCAGCCCGGGACTAGCGTCATACGAGCAGTACTTC	CAISPGLASYEQYF
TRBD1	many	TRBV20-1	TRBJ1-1	TGCAGTGCTAGAAATTTCCAGGGGGCCATGAACACTGAAGCTTTCTTT	CSARNFQGAMNTEAFF
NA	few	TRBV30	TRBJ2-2	TGTGCCTGGGCCCTAAGGCGGACCGGGGAGCTGTTTTTT	CAWALRRTGELFF
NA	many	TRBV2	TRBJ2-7	TGTGCCAGCCAAGTGCGCGAGCAGTACTTC	CASQVREQYF
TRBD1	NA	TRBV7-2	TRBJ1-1	TGTGCCAGCAGCTTACAGGGGGCATGGGGGAACACTGAAGCTTTCTTT	CASSLQGAWGNTEAFF
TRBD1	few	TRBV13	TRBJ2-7	TGTGCCAGCAGCCCCAGGGACAGGAACTACTACGAGCAGTACTTC	CASSPRDRNYYEQYF
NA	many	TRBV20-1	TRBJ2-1	TGCAGTGCTAGAGATCTTAACGGGTACAATGAGCAGTTCTTC	CSARDLNGYNEQFF
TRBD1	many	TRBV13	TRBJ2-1	TGTGCCAGCAGCTTGGGACAGTACAATGAGCAGTTCTTC	CASSLGQYNEQFF
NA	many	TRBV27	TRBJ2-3	TGTGCCAGCAGTTTGCGGGGTCCCCCACCCACAGATACGCAGTATTTT	CASSLRGPPPTDTQYF
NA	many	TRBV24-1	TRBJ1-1	TGTGCCACCAGTGAGCCTCCGGACTGCCGCACTGAAGCTTTCTTT	CATSEPPDCRTEAFF
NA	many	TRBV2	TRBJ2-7	TGTGCCAGCACCCCCCGTTGGGCGGGAACGACCTACGAGCAGTACTTC	CASTPRWAGTTYEQYF
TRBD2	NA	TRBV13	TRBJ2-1	TGTGCCAGCAGCTTAGGGCAGGGACTAGCTGTCAATGAGCAGTTCTTC	CASSLGQGLAVNEQFF
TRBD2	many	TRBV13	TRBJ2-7	TGTGCCAGCAGCTTACCAGCGGGGTTCGCCTACGAGCAGTACTTC	CASSLPAGFAYEQYF
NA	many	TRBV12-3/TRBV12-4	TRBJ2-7	TGTGCCAGCAGTTTGTCCCACCAGATCTACGAGCAGTACTTC	CASSLSHQIYEQYF